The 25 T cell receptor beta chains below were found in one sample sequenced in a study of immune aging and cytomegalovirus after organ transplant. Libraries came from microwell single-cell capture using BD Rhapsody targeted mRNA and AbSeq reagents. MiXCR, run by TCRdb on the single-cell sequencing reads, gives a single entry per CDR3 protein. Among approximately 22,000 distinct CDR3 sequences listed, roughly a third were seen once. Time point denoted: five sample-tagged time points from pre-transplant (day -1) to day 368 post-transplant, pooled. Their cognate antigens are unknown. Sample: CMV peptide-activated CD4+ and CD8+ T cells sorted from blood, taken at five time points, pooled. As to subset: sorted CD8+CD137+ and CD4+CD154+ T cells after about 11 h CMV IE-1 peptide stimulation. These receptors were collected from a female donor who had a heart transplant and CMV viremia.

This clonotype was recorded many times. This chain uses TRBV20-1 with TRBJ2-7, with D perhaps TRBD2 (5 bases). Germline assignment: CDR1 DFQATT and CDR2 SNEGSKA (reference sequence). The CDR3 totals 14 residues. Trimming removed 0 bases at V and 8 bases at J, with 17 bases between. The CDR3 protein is CSARDSSGAWQQYF. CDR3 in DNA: TGCAGTGCTAGAGATTCGAGCGGCGCCTGGCAGCAGTACTTC.

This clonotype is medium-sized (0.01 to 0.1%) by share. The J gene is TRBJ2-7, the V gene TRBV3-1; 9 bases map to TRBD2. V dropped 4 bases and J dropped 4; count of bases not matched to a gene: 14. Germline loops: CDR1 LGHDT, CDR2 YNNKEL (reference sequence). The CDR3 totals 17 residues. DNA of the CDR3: TGTGCCAGCAGCCGGAGATCTAATAGGACTAGCGCTTACGAGCAGTACTTC. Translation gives CASSRRSNRTSAYEQYF.

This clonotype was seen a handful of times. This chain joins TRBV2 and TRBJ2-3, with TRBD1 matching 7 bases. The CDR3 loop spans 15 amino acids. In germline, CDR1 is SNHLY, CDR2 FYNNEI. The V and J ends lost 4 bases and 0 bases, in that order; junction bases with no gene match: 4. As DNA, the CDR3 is TGTGCCAGCAGTGGGGGGACAGCAAGCACAGATACGCAGTATTTT. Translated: CASSGGTASTDTQYF.

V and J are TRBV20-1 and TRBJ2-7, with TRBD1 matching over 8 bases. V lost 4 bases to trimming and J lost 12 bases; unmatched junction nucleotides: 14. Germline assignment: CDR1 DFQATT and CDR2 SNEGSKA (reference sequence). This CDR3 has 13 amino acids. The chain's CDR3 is CSAKDREVGGRYF. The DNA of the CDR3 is TGCAGTGCTAAGGACAGGGAGGTTGGCGGGCGGTACTTC.

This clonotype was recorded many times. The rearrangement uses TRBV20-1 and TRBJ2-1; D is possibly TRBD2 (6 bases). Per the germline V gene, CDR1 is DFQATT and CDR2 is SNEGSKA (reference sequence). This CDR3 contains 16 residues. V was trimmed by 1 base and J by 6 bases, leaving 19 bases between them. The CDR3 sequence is CSARGGGLSGRNEQFF. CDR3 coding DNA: TGCAGTGCTAGAGGGGGTGGACTATCCGGTCGCAATGAGCAGTTCTTC.

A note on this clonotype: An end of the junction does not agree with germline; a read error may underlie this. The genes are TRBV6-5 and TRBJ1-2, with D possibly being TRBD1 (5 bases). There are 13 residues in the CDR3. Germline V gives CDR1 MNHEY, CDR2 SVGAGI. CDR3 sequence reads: CASSYGRGYGYTF. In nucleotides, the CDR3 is TGTGCCAGCAGTTATGGGAGGGGCTATGGCTACACCTTT.

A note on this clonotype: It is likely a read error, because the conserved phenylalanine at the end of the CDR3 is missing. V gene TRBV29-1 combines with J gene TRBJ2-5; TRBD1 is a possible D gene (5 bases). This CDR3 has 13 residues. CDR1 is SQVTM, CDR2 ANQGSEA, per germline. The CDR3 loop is CSLGWTRQETQYL. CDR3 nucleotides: TGCAGTTTAGGGTGGACACGCCAAGAGACCCAGTACCTC.

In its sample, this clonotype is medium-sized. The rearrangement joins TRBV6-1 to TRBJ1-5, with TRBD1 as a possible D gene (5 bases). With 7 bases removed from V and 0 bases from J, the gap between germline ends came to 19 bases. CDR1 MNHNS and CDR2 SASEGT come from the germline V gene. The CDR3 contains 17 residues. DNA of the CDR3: TGTGCCAGCACCGAAGAGGGCATAGGGGATAGCAATCAGCCCCAGCATTTT. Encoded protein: CASTEEGIGDSNQPQHF.

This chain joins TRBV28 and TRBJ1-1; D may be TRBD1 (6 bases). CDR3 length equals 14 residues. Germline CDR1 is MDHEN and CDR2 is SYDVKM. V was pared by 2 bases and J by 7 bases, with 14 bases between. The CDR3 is CASSLTGAGIEAFF. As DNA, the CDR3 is TGTGCCAGCAGTTTAACGGGGGCAGGAATTGAAGCTTTCTTT.

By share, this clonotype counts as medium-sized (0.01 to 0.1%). Here the CDR3 reads CASSAYSQETQYF. CDR3 bases: TGTGCCAGCAGTGCGTACAGTCAAGAGACCCAGTACTTC. This rearrangement joins TRBV2 to TRBJ2-5; D remains unclear. Trimming pared 4 bases from V and 2 bases from J, leaving 8 bases between. This CDR3 comprises 13 residues. CDR1 is SNHLY and CDR2 is FYNNEI in the germline V gene.

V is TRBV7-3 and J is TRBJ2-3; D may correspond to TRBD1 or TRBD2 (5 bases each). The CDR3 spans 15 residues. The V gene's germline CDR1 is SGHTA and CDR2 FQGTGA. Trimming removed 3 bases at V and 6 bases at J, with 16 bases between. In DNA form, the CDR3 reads TGTGCCAGCAGCTTCGGGTTGGTTGAGGGGGATACGCAGTATTTT. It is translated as CASSFGLVEGDTQYF.

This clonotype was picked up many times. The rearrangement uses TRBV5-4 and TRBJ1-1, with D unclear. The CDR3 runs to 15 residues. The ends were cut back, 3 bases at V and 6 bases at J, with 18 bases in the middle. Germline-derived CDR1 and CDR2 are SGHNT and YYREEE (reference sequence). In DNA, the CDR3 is TGTGCCAGCAGCTCGGCCTCGCAAAGGCGGGCTGAAGCTTTCTTT. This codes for CASSSASQRRAEAFF. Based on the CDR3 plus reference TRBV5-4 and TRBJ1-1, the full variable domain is ETGVTQSPTHLIKTRGQQVTLRCSSQSGHNTVSWYQQALGQGPQFIFQYYREEENGRGNFPPRFSGLQFPNYSSELNVNALELDDSALYLCASSSASQRRAEAFFGQGTRLTVV.

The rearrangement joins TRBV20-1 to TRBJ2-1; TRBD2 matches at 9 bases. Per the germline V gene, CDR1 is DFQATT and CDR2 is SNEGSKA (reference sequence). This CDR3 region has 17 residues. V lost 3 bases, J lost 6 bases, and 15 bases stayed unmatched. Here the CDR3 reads CSARGYPGAGGGNEQFF. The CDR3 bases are TGCAGTGCTAGGGGATACCCAGGGGCGGGAGGGGGCAATGAGCAGTTCTTC.

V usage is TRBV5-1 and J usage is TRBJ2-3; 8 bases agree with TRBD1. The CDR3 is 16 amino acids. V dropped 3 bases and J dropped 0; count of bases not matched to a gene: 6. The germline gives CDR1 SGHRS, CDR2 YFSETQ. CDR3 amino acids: CASSSLDRGSTDTQYF. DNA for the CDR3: TGCGCCAGCAGCTCGTTAGACAGGGGTAGCACAGATACGCAGTATTTT. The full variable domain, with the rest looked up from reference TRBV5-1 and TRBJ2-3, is KAGVTQTPRYLIKTRGQQVTLSCSPISGHRSVSWYQQTPGQGLQFLFEYFSETQRNKGNFPGRFSGRQFSNSRSEMNVSTLELGDSALYLCASSSLDRGSTDTQYFGPGTRLTVL.

In DNA, the CDR3 is TGTGCCAGCAGTCGACAGGGGCCAAACACTGAAGCTTTCTTT. Translation gives CASSRQGPNTEAFF. The chain couples TRBV6-5 to TRBJ1-1, with 8 bases fitting TRBD1. The CDR3 runs to 14 residues. CDR1 MNHEY and CDR2 SVGAGI come from the germline V gene. V lost 5 bases, J lost 2 bases, and 4 bases stayed unmatched.

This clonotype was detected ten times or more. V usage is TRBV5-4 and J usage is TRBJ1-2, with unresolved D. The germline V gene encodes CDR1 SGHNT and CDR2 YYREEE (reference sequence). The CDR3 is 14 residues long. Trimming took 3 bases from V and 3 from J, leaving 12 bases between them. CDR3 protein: CASSSSTGYYGYTF. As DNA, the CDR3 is TGTGCCAGCAGCTCGAGTACTGGCTACTATGGCTACACCTTC.

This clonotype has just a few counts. The CDR3 sequence: CASSLGLASYTDTQYF. CDR3 nucleotides: TGTGCCAGTAGTCTCGGACTAGCGTCATACACAGATACGCAGTATTTT. The gene calls are TRBV19 and TRBJ2-3, with TRBD2 matching 9 bases. Losses at the gene ends were 5 bases for V and 2 bases for J; bases not matched to a gene: 8. The CDR3 has 16 amino acids. Germline V gives CDR1 LNHDA, CDR2 SQIVND (reference sequence).

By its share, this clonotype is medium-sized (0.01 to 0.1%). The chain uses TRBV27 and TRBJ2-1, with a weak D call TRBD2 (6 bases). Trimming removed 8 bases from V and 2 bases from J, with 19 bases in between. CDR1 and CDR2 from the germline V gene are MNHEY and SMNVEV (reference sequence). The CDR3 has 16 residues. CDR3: CASGPLTGEAYNEQFF. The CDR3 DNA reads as TGTGCCAGCGGACCCCTGACGGGAGAGGCCTACAATGAGCAGTTCTTC.

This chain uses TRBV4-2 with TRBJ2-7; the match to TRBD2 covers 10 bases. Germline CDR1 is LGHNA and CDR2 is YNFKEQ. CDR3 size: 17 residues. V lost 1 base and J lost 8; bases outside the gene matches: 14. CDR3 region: CASSQVSAAGGHEKQYF. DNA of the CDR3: TGTGCCAGCAGCCAAGTCTCGGCAGCGGGAGGGCATGAAAAGCAGTACTTC.

CDR3 sequence (DNA): TGTGCCATCAGTAGGCGCGAGGCAGATACGCAGTATTTT. It yields the protein CAISRREADTQYF. This chain uses TRBV10-3 with TRBJ2-3, with no clear D. CDR1 and CDR2 from the germline V gene are ENHRY and SYGVKD. Trimming stripped 5 bases from V and 4 bases from J, with 10 bases between. The CDR3 is 13 residues long.

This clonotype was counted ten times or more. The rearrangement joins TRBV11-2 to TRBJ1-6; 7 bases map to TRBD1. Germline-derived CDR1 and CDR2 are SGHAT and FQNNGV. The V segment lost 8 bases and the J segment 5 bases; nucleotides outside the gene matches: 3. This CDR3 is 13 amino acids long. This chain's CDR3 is CASRGQNNSPLHF. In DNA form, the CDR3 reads TGTGCCAGCCGGGGACAGAATAATTCACCCCTCCACTTT.

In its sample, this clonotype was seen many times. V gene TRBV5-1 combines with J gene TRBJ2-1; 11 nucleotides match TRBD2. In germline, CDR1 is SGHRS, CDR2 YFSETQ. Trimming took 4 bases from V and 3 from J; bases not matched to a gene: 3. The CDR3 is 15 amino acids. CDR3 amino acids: CASSAGLADYNEQFF. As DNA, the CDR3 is TGCGCCAGCAGCGCGGGACTAGCGGACTACAATGAGCAGTTCTTC.

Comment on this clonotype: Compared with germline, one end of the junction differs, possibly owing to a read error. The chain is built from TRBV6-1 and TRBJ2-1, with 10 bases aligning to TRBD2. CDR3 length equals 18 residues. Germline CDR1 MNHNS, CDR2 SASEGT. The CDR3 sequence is CASSEGELAGLTNNERFF. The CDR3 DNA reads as TGTGCCAGCAGTGAAGGCGAACTAGCGGGACTCACCAATAATGAGCGGTTCTTC.

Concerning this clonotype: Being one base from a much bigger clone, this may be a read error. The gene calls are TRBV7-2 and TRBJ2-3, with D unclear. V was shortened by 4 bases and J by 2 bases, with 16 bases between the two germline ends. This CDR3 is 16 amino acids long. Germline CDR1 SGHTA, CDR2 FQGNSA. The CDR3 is CASSSNLTVTTDTQYF. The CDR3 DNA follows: TGTGCCAGCAGCTCAAACCTAACGGTTACCACAGATACGCAGTATTTT. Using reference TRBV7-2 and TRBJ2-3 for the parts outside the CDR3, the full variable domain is GAGVSQSPSNKVTEKGKDVELRCDPISGHTALYWYRQSLGQGLEFLIYFQGNSAPDKSGLPSDRFSAERTGGSVSTLTIQRTQQEDSAVYLCASSSNLTVTTDTQYFGPGTRLTVL.

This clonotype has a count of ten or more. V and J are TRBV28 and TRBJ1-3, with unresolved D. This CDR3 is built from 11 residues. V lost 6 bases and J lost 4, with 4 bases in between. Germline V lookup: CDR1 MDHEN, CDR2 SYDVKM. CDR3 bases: TGTGCCAGCAGAGGGGGAAACACCATATATTTT. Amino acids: CASRGGNTIYF.